The clone carrying this TCR beta chain appeared a few times. Antigen unknown. It was with unique molecular identifiers that the TCRbeta library was prepared. TCRdb recomputed calls from the PCR reads with MiXCR, one row per CDR3 protein. The sample gives approximately 630,000 distinct CDR3 sequences, 10% to 15% of which show up once; roughly 0.77% is in the top ten. CDR3 length equals 14 residues. Losses at the gene ends were 1 base for V and 6 bases for J; bases not matched to a gene: 7. From germline, CDR1 is SQVTM and CDR2 ANQGSEA. This sample is part of a study of T-cell reconstitution after alpha-beta-depleted transplantation in children. Study-wide points: Reportedly, roughly two months post-transplant, alpha-beta T cells arose from several hundred expanded graft clones. When one year had passed after transplant, most T-cell counts and diversity came from newly produced T cells. There were some patients whose high TCRbeta diversity at day 60 came from surviving recipient T cells and thymic progenitors.

The sample in question was PBMCs, obtained before TCRalphabeta/CD19-depleted stem cell transplant. The sequence came from a girl aged 2-10 years with congenital amegakaryocytic thrombocytopenia, due to receive a stem cell transplant. The genes are TRBV29-1 and TRBJ2-7, with 9 positions matching TRBD2. In DNA, the CDR3 is TGCAGCGTTGAAGCGTCTAGCGGGACGGGCGAGCAGTACTTC. It yields the protein CSVEASSGTGEQYF.